The sequence of this T cell receptor beta chain was determined in a study of T cell changes during pregnancy in multiple sclerosis (dated by TCRdb to about 2019). Regarding the study in general: Changes in the T cell repertoire over the course of pregnancy were examined in this study in women with multiple sclerosis.

Library preparation was by the immunoSEQ multiplex PCR assay. TCRdb took over this immuneACCESS table, retaining in-frame rearrangements with V and J assigned. Such tables are incomplete; in checked studies, under half of the missing clones stem from an unresolved V gene, and the remainder is unexplained. Here the sample has 95,000 to 110,000 clones; just under 95% occur a single time. The ten largest make up roughly 0.82% of the sample. This clone showed up just once. Which antigen it targets is not known. No much larger clonotype is one base removed from it; base qualities were not supplied. Spanning cysteine to phenylalanine, the CDR3 consists of 15 amino acids. The only DNA kept is the CDR3, 45 bases in frame from the first base. Reading the germline V gene (reference sequence) gives CDR1 LNHDA and CDR2 SQIVND. The junction shows trimming of 8 bases on V and 4 bases on J, and the gene matches do not reach 11 bases of it.

The sequences come from peripheral blood, collected in the third trimester of pregnancy. This TCR came from a female donor in good health, enrolled as a control in a pregnancy study. The chain joins TRBV19 to TRBJ1-5; TRBD1 lines up with 7 middle nucleotides. In nucleotide form, the sequence is TGTGCCAGTGCGCGACAGGGAAGGTCGAATCAGCCCCAGCATTTT. It is translated as CASARQGRSNQPQHF.